A single T cell receptor beta chain is shown here with its context. Antigen specificity is unknown. This CDR3 is built from 21 residues. The ends lost 1 base at V and 1 base at J; junction bases unmatched: 19. The primer mix had 60 Vbeta and 13 Jbeta primers. The protocol was immunoSEQ multiplex PCR, while the TCRdb copy is restricted to in-frame clones and leaves out a portion. The table records approximately 190,000 clones, approximately 78% of them present only once. This record comes from a study of cytomegalovirus exposure and HLA in healthy donors. Study-level results: Per a prior analysis, the majority of TCR beta V segments were productive roughly 90% or roughly 30% of the time. Three chains tied to CMV proved CMV antigen-specific in vitro.

The chain recombines TRBV6-7 with TRBJ1-1; 9 bases line up with TRBD1. TRBV6-7 is recorded as an ORF, its role being uncertain. Specimen: PBMCs. The sequence was collected from a woman aged 18-30 years in good health and CMV-seronegative. CDR3 coding DNA: TGTGCCAGCAGTTACTACACAGGACAGGGGACTAATCGATTGAGGAACACTGAAGCTTTCTTT. This codes for CASSYYTGQGTNRLRNTEAFF.